This entry is about one TCR beta chain. Germline CDR1 reads SGHAT; CDR2 reads FQNNGV. Trimming took off 1 base at V and 4 bases at J, with 16 bases between the two ends. This CDR3 region has 16 residues. This sample was taken from a study of blood T cell repertoires in COVID-19. As for the study in general: The United States, Italy and Spain were the sources of the acute and convalescent COVID-19 samples. PBMCs, B-cell-depleted T cells, or T cells were the source of the cDNA or gDNA that made up the material.

In the original analysis: Reference gene primer amplification yielded estimated nucleated cell counts. Sequencing was performed with immunoSEQ multiplex PCR; in TCRdb, only in-frame clones are kept and a portion is missing. The D gene and trimming were derived from the DNA, and the V and J assignments and clone size from that table. The table lists 40,000 to 50,000 clones, over 85% of them singletons. The material sequenced was peripheral blood. The TCR originated in a human donor in a cohort sampled during active COVID-19. The rearrangement joins TRBV11-2 to TRBJ1-2, with no clear D. The chain's CDR3 is CASSLARAGIGYGYTF. In nucleotides, the CDR3 is TGTGCCAGCAGCTTAGCTCGGGCGGGGATCGGCTATGGCTACACCTTC. The full variable domain, in which reference TRBV11-2 and TRBJ1-2 provide the parts outside the CDR3, is EAGVAQSPRYKIIEKRQSVAFWCNPISGHATLYWYQQILGQGPKLLIQFQNNGVVDDSQLPKDRFSAERLKGVDSTLKIQPAKLEDSAVYLCASSLARAGIGYGYTFGSGTRLTVV.